The 21 T cell receptor beta chains listed next were all sequenced from one sample in a study of T cells after yellow fever vaccination. TCRdb redid the calling of the 5' RACE reads with MiXCR, one entry per CDR3 protein. The sample consists of about 320,000 distinct CDR3 sequences, approximately 4% of them appearing once. The sequencing here drew on PBMCs, taken 15 days after the yellow fever booster vaccination. These receptor sequences come from a young man who received the YFV17D yellow fever vaccine.

The chain couples TRBV4-3 to TRBJ2-1, with 12 positions matching TRBD2. V was pared by 0 bases and J by 7 bases, with 4 bases of the junction left unmatched. Germline CDR1 reads LGHNA; CDR2 reads YSLEER. The CDR3 length is 16 residues. CDR3 coding DNA: TGCGCCAGCAGCCAAGACCCTAGCGGGGGGGCAAATGAGCAGTTCTTC. Its protein is CASSQDPSGGANEQFF.

The chain links TRBV18 to TRBJ1-6, with 8 bases matching TRBD1. This CDR3 region has 14 residues. Germline V gene lookup returns CDR1 KGHSH and CDR2 LQKENI. Trimming at V came to 2 bases and at J to 9 bases, leaving 3 bases not matched to a gene. CDR3 residues: CASSPSGQASPLHF. Written as DNA, the CDR3 is TGTGCCAGCTCACCATCGGGACAGGCTTCACCCCTCCACTTT.

This clonotype was observed a handful of times. The rearrangement uses TRBV4-1 and TRBJ2-5; D possibly matches TRBD1 or TRBD2 (6 bases each). Deletions cut 4 bases from V and 5 bases from J, with 20 bases between. CDR1 is MGHRA, CDR2 YSYEKL, per germline. The CDR3 loop spans 16 amino acids. The CDR3 DNA is TGCGCCAGCAGCCTTAGGGGGGTATCATCCCTGGAGACCCAGTACTTC. It yields the protein CASSLRGVSSLETQYF.

This clonotype was observed at least ten times. The chain recombines TRBV12-3 or TRBV12-4 with TRBJ1-1, with D perhaps TRBD1 (6 bases). Trimming shortened V by 3 bases and J by 0 bases, and 8 bases separated the two germline ends. The CDR3 contains 14 residues. CDR3 coding DNA: TGTGCCAGCAGTTTCGGACAGCTGAACACTGAAGCTTTCTTT. It codes for CASSFGQLNTEAFF.

The V gene is TRBV7-2, the J gene TRBJ1-6; D is unclear. The CDR3 length is 15 residues. The V end lost 7 bases, the J end lost 0 bases, and 10 bases lay between the germline ends. Germline V lookup: CDR1 SGHTA, CDR2 FQGNSA. The CDR3 loop reads CASTGVSSYNSPLHF. The CDR3 nucleotides read TGTGCCAGCACAGGCGTAAGCTCCTATAATTCACCCCTCCACTTT.

This clonotype was counted at least ten times. This rearrangement joins TRBV12-3 or TRBV12-4 to TRBJ1-1, with 9 bases lining up with TRBD1. The ends lost 6 bases at V and 7 bases at J; junction bases unmatched: 12. The CDR3 length is 15 residues. As DNA, the CDR3 is TGTGCCAGCAGCCCACCCCGGACAGGGGCGGGTGAAGCTTTCTTT. Residues: CASSPPRTGAGEAFF.

This clonotype came up many times. The rearrangement joins TRBV7-9 to TRBJ2-7; 8 bases align to TRBD1. Trimming took 4 bases from V and 5 from J; bases not matched to a gene: 1. This CDR3 is 12 amino acids long. Per the germline V gene, CDR1 is SEHNR and CDR2 is FQNEAQ (reference sequence). In DNA, the CDR3 is TGTGCCAGCAGCTGGACAGGGAACGAGCAGTACTTC. This codes for CASSWTGNEQYF.

In its sample, this clonotype was seen many times. The V and J genes are TRBV7-9 and TRBJ2-1, with 10 bases aligning to TRBD2. Germline V gene sequence: CDR1 SEHNR, CDR2 FQNEAQ (reference sequence). J lost 4 bases, V lost 6 bases, and 0 bases had no gene match. The CDR3 totals 13 residues. CDR3 loop: CASSSGGYNEQFF. As DNA, the CDR3 is TGTGCCAGCAGTAGCGGGGGGTACAATGAGCAGTTCTTC.

This clonotype was seen a few times. The chain links TRBV12-3 or TRBV12-4 to TRBJ2-1; D gene unclear. Trimming removed 0 bases at V and 0 bases at J, with 6 bases between. The CDR3 has 15 amino acids. The CDR3 coding sequence is TGTGCCAGCAGTTTAGCGCTGTCCTCCTACAATGAGCAGTTCTTC. It yields the protein CASSLALSSYNEQFF.

The table lists this clonotype with a few counts. The rearrangement joins TRBV5-5 to TRBJ1-1; 8 nucleotides align to TRBD1. The CDR3 has 17 amino acids. J lost 1 base, V lost 3 bases, and 11 bases had no gene match. The germline V gene encodes CDR1 SGHKS and CDR2 YYEKEE (reference sequence). The CDR3 DNA sequence: TGTGCCAGCAGCTGGACAGGGAACCCCTTCGGGAACACTGAAGCTTTCTTT. As protein: CASSWTGNPFGNTEAFF.

Many counts were recorded for this clonotype. This chain uses TRBV10-3 with TRBJ2-5; 9 bases are a match to TRBD1. The CDR3 is 15 residues long. Losses at the gene ends were 4 bases for V and 1 base for J; bases not matched to a gene: 4. Germline CDR1 and CDR2: ENHRY and SYGVKD. The CDR3 region is CAISGGQGFQETQYF. Written as DNA, the CDR3 is TGTGCCATCAGTGGGGGACAGGGTTTCCAAGAGACCCAGTACTTC.

This chain connects TRBV4-2 to TRBJ1-1, with D possibly being TRBD1 (5 bases). Trimming took 4 bases from V and 3 from J, leaving 18 bases between them. Germline-derived CDR1 and CDR2 are LGHNA and YNFKEQ. The CDR3 is 16 residues long. CDR3 sequence: CASSRGDSLGDTEAFF. Written as DNA, the CDR3 is TGTGCCAGCAGCCGAGGGGACTCTCTTGGGGACACTGAAGCTTTCTTT.

The rearrangement uses TRBV5-6 and TRBJ2-2; D is undetermined. The CDR3 has 14 residues. V was shortened by 1 base and J by 8 bases, with 12 bases between the two germline ends. Per the germline V gene, CDR1 is SGHDT and CDR2 is YYEEEE. The CDR3 loop is CASSLWAFPGELFF. In DNA form, the CDR3 reads TGTGCCAGCAGCTTGTGGGCTTTTCCTGGGGAGCTGTTTTTT.

CDR3 DNA: TGTGCCAGCAGTTCGACAGGGGGGAAGAACACTGAAGCTTTCTTT. This codes for CASSSTGGKNTEAFF. The chain recombines TRBV6-6 with TRBJ1-1; TRBD1 agrees at 9 bases. With 4 bases clipped from V and 1 base from J, the junction kept 4 bases outside the gene matches. The CDR3 spans 15 residues. The germline CDR1 and CDR2 sequences are MNHNY and SVGAGI (reference sequence).

This sequence joins TRBV28 and TRBJ1-5; 7 nucleotides match TRBD1. Germline lookup yields CDR1 MDHEN and CDR2 SYDVKM. CDR3 length: 17 residues. J lost 4 bases, V lost 2 bases, and 11 bases had no gene match. CDR3 sequence reads: CASSLAGGDTLNQPQHF. Written as DNA, the CDR3 is TGTGCCAGCAGTTTAGCAGGGGGTGATACCTTAAATCAGCCCCAGCATTTT.

This clonotype appeared many times. V gene TRBV29-1 combines with J gene TRBJ1-4; D perhaps matches TRBD1 (6 bases). Germline CDR1 reads SQVTM; CDR2 reads ANQGSEA. The ends were cut back, 4 bases at V and 4 bases at J, with 13 bases in the middle. The CDR3 extends over 14 amino acids. The CDR3, as DNA: TGCAGCGTTGGGCTGGGGGCAGGTAATGAAAAACTGTTTTTT. Its translation is CSVGLGAGNEKLFF.

The chain uses TRBV21-1 and TRBJ1-3; the D segment call TRBD1 is taken from the table without a DNA check. TRBV21-1 is a listed pseudogene. This CDR3 is 16 amino acids long. CDR3 nucleotides: TGTGCCAGCAGCAAAGGCCTGATGAGGGGAATAAACACCATATATTTT. Translated: CASSKGLMRGINTIYF.

This clonotype was counted ten times or more. J is TRBJ2-5 and V is TRBV10-3, with TRBD1 matching 11 bases. The trim removed 2 bases at V and 5 bases at J, leaving 4 bases unmatched. Germline-derived CDR1 and CDR2 are ENHRY and SYGVKD. The CDR3 has 15 residues. CDR3 DNA: TGTGCCATCAGTGAGGGGACAGGGGGATTGGAGACCCAGTACTTC. It yields the protein CAISEGTGGLETQYF.

The sample holds a few counts of this clonotype. CDR3 sequence: CASSYSGGGPDTQYF. DNA of the CDR3: TGTGCCAGCAGTTACTCAGGCGGGGGCCCAGATACGCAGTATTTT. This sequence joins TRBV6-6 and TRBJ2-3; a possible D gene is TRBD2 (7 bases). The CDR3 loop spans 15 amino acids. V was shortened by 0 bases and J by 4 bases, with 11 bases between the two germline ends. Germline values: CDR1 MNHNY, CDR2 SVGAGI (reference sequence).

At least ten counts were recorded for this clonotype. The V call is TRBV29-1, the J call TRBJ2-5, with TRBD2 identical over 7 bases. Germline-derived CDR1 and CDR2 are SQVTM and ANQGSEA. The CDR3 is made up of 15 amino acids. V shed 4 bases, J shed 5 bases, and the junction held 13 bases outside the gene matches. CDR3 sequence: CSVVDTGGLVETQYF. DNA for the CDR3: TGCAGCGTTGTTGATACGGGGGGACTCGTCGAGACCCAGTACTTC.

This chain joins TRBV7-2 and TRBJ2-7, with D tentatively TRBD1 (5 bases). Trimming pared 1 base from V and 6 bases from J, leaving 10 bases between. This CDR3 is 13 amino acids long. Germline V gives CDR1 SGHTA, CDR2 FQGNSA. The CDR3 loop reads CASSLVGAVEQYV. CDR3 nucleotide sequence: TGTGCCAGCAGCTTAGTAGGGGCAGTCGAGCAGTACGTC.